The table lists the clone carrying this T cell receptor beta chain with a few counts. Its antigen is as yet unknown. A single base separates this from a much larger clone, so it may be a read error. Germline values: CDR1 SQVTM, CDR2 ANQGSEA. This CDR3 has 15 amino acids. The data are from a study of blood T cells in healthy people across ages. General study findings and limits: Long-lived donors had more naive CD4+ cells and higher diversity than aged donors. Nothing was known about donor CMV status, and this possibly confounded expanded clonotype changes.

The second PCR ran roughly 7 to 11 cycles with a sample-barcoded 5' primer and J-beta primers. TCRdb reprocessed the 5' RACE reads with MiXCR, giving one entry per CDR3 protein. The profile shows 1.5 million to 2 million distinct CDR3 sequences, about 28% of them singletons. Caucasian individuals from Russia who were healthy and aged about 6 to 100 acted as donors. Total RNA amounts of at least 5 micrograms were extracted per sample. The chain links TRBV29-1 to TRBJ1-2, with D maybe TRBD1 (5 bases). The specimen was blood. The receptor was isolated from a woman aged 25 to 45 in good health. CDR3 bases: TGCGGCGTTGAAGCCCCCAGGGTTCATCACTATGGCTACACCTTC. This translates into CGVEAPRVHHYGYTF.